This is a list of T cell receptor beta chains from one sample in a study of cytomegalovirus exposure and HLA in healthy donors. The assay was immunoSEQ multiplex PCR, and TCRdb's table has in-frame clones only and misses some. The data show roughly 120,000 clones, with less than 75% seen just once and 4.1% held by the top ten. The sequencing sample was made of PBMCs. All receptors come from a woman between 35 and 50 years old in good health and CMV-seronegative. Both conserved end residues are part of each CDR3. The order of the fields is J gene, V gene, CDR3 protein.

J gene: TRBJ1-1; V gene: TRBV7-9; CDR3 protein: CASSLGRQNTEAFF
J gene: TRBJ2-1; V gene: TRBV7-3; CDR3 protein: CASSRTSGGGNEQFF
J gene: TRBJ2-3; V gene: TRBV29-1; CDR3 protein: CSVESISPTLPDTQYF
J gene: TRBJ1-4; V gene: TRBV7-9; CDR3 protein: CASSHQSSEKLFF
J gene: TRBJ1-2; V gene: TRBV7-2; CDR3 protein: CASSLARVTGLYGYTF
J gene: TRBJ1-5; V gene: TRBV6-5; CDR3 protein: CASSNRDNNQPQHF
J gene: TRBJ1-2; V gene: TRBV29-1; CDR3 protein: CSALAGVYGYTF
J gene: TRBJ1-1; V gene: TRBV29-1; CDR3 protein: CSVGQSNTEAFF
J gene: TRBJ1-1; V gene: TRBV13; CDR3 protein: CASSPRAGVPTEAFF
J gene: TRBJ2-4; V gene: TRBV19; CDR3 protein: CASSRNRGREYF
J gene: TRBJ2-7; V gene: TRBV9; CDR3 protein: CASSVSGGEREQYF
J gene: TRBJ2-1; V gene: TRBV27; CDR3 protein: CASKVSGRGSYNEQFF
J gene: TRBJ1-3; V gene: TRBV28; CDR3 protein: CASYPGGAGGNTIYF
J gene: TRBJ1-1; V gene: TRBV6-1; CDR3 protein: CASSPEEGVTEAFF
J gene: TRBJ2-5; V gene: TRBV7-2; CDR3 protein: CASSARTTQETQYF
J gene: TRBJ1-1; V gene: TRBV6-1; CDR3 protein: CASSVGGQNTEAFF
J gene: TRBJ2-1; V gene: TRBV6-5; CDR3 protein: CASSYSASGYNEQFF
J gene: TRBJ1-4; V gene: TRBV5-4; CDR3 protein: CASSRDSNDEKLFF
J gene: TRBJ1-6; V gene: TRBV11-1; CDR3 protein: CASSRDSNSPLHF
J gene: TRBJ1-1; V gene: TRBV4-3; CDR3 protein: CASSPNGGGIGRNTEAFF
J gene: TRBJ2-7; V gene: TRBV7-6; CDR3 protein: CASSLTGMAEQYF
J gene: TRBJ2-1; V gene: TRBV7-8; CDR3 protein: CASSFLTSGRAPGGNEQFF
J gene: TRBJ2-1; V gene: TRBV19; CDR3 protein: CASTGGGWVNEQFF
J gene: TRBJ1-2; V gene: TRBV7-9; CDR3 protein: CASSPIEGRSDYGYTF
J gene: TRBJ1-1; V gene: TRBV28; CDR3 protein: CASSSGGTGTMNTEAFF
J gene: TRBJ2-1; V gene: TRBV19; CDR3 protein: CASSISSGSRYEQFF
J gene: TRBJ2-2; V gene: TRBV4-1; CDR3 protein: CASKQGVGDTGELFF
J gene: TRBJ2-1; V gene: TRBV25-1; CDR3 protein: CASKDSGGAGNEQFF
J gene: TRBJ2-2; V gene: TRBV11-2; CDR3 protein: CASSLDSSGRTGELFF
J gene: TRBJ2-5; V gene: TRBV5-1; CDR3 protein: CASSETGGRQETQYF
J gene: TRBJ2-7; V gene: TRBV9; CDR3 protein: CASSLGQGGYEQYF
J gene: TRBJ1-4; V gene: TRBV4-2; CDR3 protein: CASSSPSRSEKLFF
J gene: TRBJ2-1; V gene: TRBV29-1; CDR3 protein: CSVEGLGGNEQFF
J gene: TRBJ2-1; V gene: TRBV11-1; CDR3 protein: CASSPGTRSNEQFF
J gene: TRBJ1-4; V gene: TRBV19; CDR3 protein: CASSRYRDRGEKLFF
J gene: TRBJ2-3; V gene: TRBV6-4; CDR3 protein: CASSASGGATDTQYF
J gene: TRBJ2-3; V gene: TRBV5-1; CDR3 protein: CASSLDSAGVSDTQYF
J gene: TRBJ2-5; V gene: TRBV7-2; CDR3 protein: CASSWQGQETQYF
J gene: TRBJ1-1; V gene: TRBV4-2; CDR3 protein: CASSRRQEDAGTEAFF
J gene: TRBJ1-1; V gene: TRBV4-3; CDR3 protein: CASSQEPGMRAFF
J gene: TRBJ1-3; V gene: TRBV7-2; CDR3 protein: CASSLVGGTGEAGNTIYF
J gene: TRBJ2-7; V gene: TRBV6-5; CDR3 protein: CASTEDRAAYEQYF
J gene: TRBJ1-4; V gene: TRBV7-6; CDR3 protein: CASSLEQGGEKLFF
J gene: TRBJ2-1; V gene: TRBV9; CDR3 protein: CASSVGGSGSDEQFF
J gene: TRBJ2-1; V gene: TRBV5-1; CDR3 protein: CASKLAADAVEQFF